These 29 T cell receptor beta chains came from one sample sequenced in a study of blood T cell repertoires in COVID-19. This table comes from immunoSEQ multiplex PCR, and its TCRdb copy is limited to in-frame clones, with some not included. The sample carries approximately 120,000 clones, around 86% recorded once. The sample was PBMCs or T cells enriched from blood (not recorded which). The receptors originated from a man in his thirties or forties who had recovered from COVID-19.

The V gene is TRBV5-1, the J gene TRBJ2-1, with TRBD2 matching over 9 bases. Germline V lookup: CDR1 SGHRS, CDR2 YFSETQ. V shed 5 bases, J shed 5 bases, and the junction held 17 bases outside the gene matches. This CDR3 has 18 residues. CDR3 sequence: CASSPLPTAGGRNNEQFF. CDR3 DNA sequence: TGCGCCAGCAGTCCCCTTCCCACAGCGGGAGGACGAAACAATGAGCAGTTCTTC.

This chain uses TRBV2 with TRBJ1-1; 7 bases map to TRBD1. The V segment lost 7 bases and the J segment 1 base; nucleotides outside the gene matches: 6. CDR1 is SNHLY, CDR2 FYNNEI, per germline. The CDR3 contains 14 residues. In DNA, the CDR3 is TGTGCCAGCAAATGGACAGGACCGAACACTGAAGCTTTCTTT. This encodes CASKWTGPNTEAFF.

The CDR3 DNA sequence: TGCGCCAGCAGCCTGGGGACAGGGCAGCCGAACACTGAAGCTTTCTTT. It specifies CASSLGTGQPNTEAFF. This chain joins TRBV5-1 and TRBJ1-1, with 9 bases that match TRBD1. Germline CDR1 reads SGHRS; CDR2 reads YFSETQ. The CDR3 is made up of 16 amino acids. Losses at the gene ends were 4 bases for V and 1 base for J; bases not matched to a gene: 8. The complete variable domain, with remaining parts taken from reference TRBV5-1 and TRBJ1-1, reads KAGVTQTPRYLIKTRGQQVTLSCSPISGHRSVSWYQQTPGQGLQFLFEYFSETQRNKGNFPGRFSGRQFSNSRSEMNVSTLELGDSALYLCASSLGTGQPNTEAFFGQGTRLTVV.

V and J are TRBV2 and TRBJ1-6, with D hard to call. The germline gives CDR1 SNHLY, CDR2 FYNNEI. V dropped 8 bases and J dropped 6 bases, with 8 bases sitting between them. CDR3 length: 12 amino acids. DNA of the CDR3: TGTGCCAGCGGACTGCCTAATTCACCCCTCCACTTT. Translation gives CASGLPNSPLHF.

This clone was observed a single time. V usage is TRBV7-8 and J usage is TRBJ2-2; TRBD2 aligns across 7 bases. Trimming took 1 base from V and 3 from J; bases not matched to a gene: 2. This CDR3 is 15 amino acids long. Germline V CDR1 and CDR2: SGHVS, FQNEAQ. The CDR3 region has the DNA TGTGCCAGCAGCTTAGGAGGGAGGGACACCGGGGAGCTGTTTTTT. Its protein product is CASSLGGRDTGELFF.

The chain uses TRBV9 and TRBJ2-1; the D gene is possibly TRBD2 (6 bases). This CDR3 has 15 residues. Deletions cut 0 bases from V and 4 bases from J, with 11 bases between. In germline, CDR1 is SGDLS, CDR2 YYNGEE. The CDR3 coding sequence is TGTGCCAGCAGCGTAGGGGGGGAGACTTACAATGAGCAGTTCTTC. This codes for CASSVGGETYNEQFF. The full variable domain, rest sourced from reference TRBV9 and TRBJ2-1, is DSGVTQTPKHLITATGQRVTLRCSPRSGDLSVYWYQQSLDQGLQFLIQYYNGEERAKGNILERFSAQQFPDLHSELNLSSLELGDSALYFCASSVGGETYNEQFFGPGTRLTVL.

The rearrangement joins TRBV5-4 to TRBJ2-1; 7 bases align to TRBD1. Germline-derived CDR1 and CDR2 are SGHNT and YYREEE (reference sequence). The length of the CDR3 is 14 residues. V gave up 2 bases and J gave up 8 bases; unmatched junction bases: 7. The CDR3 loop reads CASSLDRASHEQFF. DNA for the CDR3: TGTGCCAGCAGCTTAGACAGGGCTAGCCATGAGCAGTTCTTC.

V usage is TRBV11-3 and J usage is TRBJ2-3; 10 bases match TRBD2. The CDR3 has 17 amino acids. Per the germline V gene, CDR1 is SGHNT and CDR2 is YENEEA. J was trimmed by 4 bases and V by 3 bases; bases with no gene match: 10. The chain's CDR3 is CASSLGTSGGASDTQYF. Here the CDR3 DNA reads TGTGCCAGCAGCTTGGGAACCAGCGGGGGGGCGTCAGATACGCAGTATTTT.

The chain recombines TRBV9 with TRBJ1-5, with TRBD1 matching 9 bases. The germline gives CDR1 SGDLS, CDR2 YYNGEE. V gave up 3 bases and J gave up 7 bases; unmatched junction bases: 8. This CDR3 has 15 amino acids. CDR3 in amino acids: CASSGSGQGEQPQHF. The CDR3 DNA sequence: TGTGCCAGCAGCGGGTCGGGACAGGGAGAACAGCCCCAGCATTTT.

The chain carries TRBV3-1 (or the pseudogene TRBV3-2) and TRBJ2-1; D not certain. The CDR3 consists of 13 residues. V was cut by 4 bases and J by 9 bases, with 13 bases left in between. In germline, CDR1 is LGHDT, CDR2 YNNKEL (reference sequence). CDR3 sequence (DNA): TGTGCCAGCAGCCCTTACATACGTCGTGAGCAGTTCTTC. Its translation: CASSPYIRREQFF.

CDR3 in amino acids: CASTQGGGANVLTF. The DNA of the CDR3 is TGCGCCAGCACCCAGGGTGGTGGGGCCAACGTCCTGACTTTC. This chain uses TRBV5-1 with TRBJ2-6, with TRBD1 as a possible D gene (5 bases). Trimming left V 6 bases short and J 3 bases short, with 10 bases between. Germline CDR1 reads SGHRS; CDR2 reads YFSETQ. The CDR3 loop spans 14 amino acids.

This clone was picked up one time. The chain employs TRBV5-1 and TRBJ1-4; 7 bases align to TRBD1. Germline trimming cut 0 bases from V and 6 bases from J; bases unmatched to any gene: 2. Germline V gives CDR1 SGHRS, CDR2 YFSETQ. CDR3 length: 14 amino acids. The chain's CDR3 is CASSLAGGDEKLFF. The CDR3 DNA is TGCGCCAGCAGCTTGGCAGGGGGAGATGAAAAACTGTTTTTT.

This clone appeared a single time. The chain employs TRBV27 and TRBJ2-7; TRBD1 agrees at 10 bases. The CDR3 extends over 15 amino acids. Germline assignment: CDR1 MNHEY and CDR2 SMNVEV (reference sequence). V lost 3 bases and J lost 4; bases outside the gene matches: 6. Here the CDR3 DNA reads TGTGCCAGCAGTTTTTCCGGGACAGGGGTTTACGAGCAGTACGTC. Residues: CASSFSGTGVYEQYV.

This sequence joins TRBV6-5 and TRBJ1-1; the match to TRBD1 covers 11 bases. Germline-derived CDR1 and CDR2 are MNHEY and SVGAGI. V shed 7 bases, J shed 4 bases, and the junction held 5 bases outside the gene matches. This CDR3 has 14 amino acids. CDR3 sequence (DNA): TGTGCCAGCAAAGACGGGACAGGGGGCACTGAAGCTTTCTTT. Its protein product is CASKDGTGGTEAFF.

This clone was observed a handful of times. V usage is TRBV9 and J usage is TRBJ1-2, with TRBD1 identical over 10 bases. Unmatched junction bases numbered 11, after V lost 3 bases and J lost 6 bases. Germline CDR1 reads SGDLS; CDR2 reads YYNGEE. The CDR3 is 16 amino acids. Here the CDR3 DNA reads TGTGCCAGCAGCGGTGACAGGGGGCGCGGAGGAGATGGCTACACCTTC. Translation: CASSGDRGRGGDGYTF. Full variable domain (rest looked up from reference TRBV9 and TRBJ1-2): DSGVTQTPKHLITATGQRVTLRCSPRSGDLSVYWYQQSLDQGLQFLIQYYNGEERAKGNILERFSAQQFPDLHSELNLSSLELGDSALYFCASSGDRGRGGDGYTFGSGTRLTVV.

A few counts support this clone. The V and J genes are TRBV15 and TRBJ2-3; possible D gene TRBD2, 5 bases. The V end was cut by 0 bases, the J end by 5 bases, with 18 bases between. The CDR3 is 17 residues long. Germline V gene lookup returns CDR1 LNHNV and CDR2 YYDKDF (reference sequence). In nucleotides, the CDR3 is TGTGCCACCAGCAGAGATGTAGGATCGGGAACCAGAGATACGCAGTATTTT. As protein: CATSRDVGSGTRDTQYF.

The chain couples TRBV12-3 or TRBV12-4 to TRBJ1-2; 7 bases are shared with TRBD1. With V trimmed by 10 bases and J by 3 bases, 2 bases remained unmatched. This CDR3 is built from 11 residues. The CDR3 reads CATGGHYGYTF. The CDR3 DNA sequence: TGTGCCACAGGGGGGCACTATGGCTACACCTTC.

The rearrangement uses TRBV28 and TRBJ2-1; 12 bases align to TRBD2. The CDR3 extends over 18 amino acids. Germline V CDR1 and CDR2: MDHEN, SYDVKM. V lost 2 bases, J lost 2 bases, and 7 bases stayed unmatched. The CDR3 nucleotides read TGTGCCAGCAGTTTACCTCTAGCGGGAGGGTACACCTACAATGAGCAGTTCTTC. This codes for CASSLPLAGGYTYNEQFF.

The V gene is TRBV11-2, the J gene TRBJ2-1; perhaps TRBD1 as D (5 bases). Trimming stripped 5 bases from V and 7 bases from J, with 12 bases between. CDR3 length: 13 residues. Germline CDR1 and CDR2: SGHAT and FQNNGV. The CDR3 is CASSGKRGNEQFF. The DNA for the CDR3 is TGTGCCAGCAGCGGCAAAAGGGGAAATGAGCAGTTCTTC. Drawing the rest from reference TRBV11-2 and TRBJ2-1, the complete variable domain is EAGVAQSPRYKIIEKRQSVAFWCNPISGHATLYWYQQILGQGPKLLIQFQNNGVVDDSQLPKDRFSAERLKGVDSTLKIQPAKLEDSAVYLCASSGKRGNEQFFGPGTRLTVL.

In nucleotides, the CDR3 is TGCGCCAGCAAATCGACAGCGAACACCGGGGAGCTGTTTTTT. This codes for CASKSTANTGELFF. The J gene is TRBJ2-2, the V gene TRBV10-2; weak D call: TRBD1 (5 bases). Germline lookup yields CDR1 WSHSY and CDR2 SAAADI. V was cut by 7 bases and J by 0 bases, with 9 bases left in between. There are 14 residues in the CDR3.

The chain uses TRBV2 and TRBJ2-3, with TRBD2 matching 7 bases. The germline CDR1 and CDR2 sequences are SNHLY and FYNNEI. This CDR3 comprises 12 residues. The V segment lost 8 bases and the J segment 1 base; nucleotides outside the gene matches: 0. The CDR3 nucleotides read TGTGCCAGCGGACTAGGCACAGATACGCAGTATTTT. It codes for CASGLGTDTQYF.

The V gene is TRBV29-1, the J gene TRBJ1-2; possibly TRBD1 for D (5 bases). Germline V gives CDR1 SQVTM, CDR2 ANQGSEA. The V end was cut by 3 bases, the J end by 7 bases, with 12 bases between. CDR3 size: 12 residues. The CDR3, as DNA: TGCAGCGTTGAGGGGCAGGGCAGTGGCTACACCTTC. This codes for CSVEGQGSGYTF.

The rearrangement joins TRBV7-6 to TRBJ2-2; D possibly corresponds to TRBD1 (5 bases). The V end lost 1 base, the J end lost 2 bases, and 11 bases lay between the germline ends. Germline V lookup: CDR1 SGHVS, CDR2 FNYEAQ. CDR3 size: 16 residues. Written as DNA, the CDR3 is TGTGCCAGCAGCTTAGAGGCAGGGCCTAACACCGGGGAGCTGTTTTTT. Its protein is CASSLEAGPNTGELFF.

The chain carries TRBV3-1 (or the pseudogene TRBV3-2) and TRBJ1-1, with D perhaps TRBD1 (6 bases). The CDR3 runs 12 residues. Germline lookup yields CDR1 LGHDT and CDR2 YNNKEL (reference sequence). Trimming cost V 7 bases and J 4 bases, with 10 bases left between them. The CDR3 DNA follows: TGTGCCAGCAAAGGGGGTGGCACTGAAGCTTTCTTT. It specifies CASKGGGTEAFF.

For the CDR3, the DNA is TGTGCCAGCAGTGGGTTCAGCGGGACAGGATATGGCTACACCTTC. Translating it yields CASSGFSGTGYGYTF. The J gene is TRBJ1-2, the V gene TRBV25-1; 8 nucleotides line up with TRBD1. Germline V gives CDR1 MGHDK, CDR2 SYGVNS. This CDR3 comprises 15 residues. Trimming cost V 4 bases and J 5 bases; bases outside gene matches: 9.

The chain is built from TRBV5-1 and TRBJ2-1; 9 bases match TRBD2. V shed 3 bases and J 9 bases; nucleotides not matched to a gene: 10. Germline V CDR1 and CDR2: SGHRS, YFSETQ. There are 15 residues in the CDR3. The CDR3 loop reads CASSSIAGASVEQFF. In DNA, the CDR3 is TGCGCCAGCAGCTCTATAGCGGGAGCCTCGGTTGAGCAGTTCTTC.

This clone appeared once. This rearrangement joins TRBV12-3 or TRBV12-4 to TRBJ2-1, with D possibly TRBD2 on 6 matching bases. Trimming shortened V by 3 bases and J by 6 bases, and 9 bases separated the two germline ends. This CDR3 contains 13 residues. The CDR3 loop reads CASSFGTFNEQFF. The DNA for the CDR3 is TGTGCCAGCAGTTTCGGGACTTTCAATGAGCAGTTCTTC.

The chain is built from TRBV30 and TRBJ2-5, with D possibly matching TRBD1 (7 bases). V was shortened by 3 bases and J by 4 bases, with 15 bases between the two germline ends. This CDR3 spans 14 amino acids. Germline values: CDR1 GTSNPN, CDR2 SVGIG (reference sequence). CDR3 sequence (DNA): TGTGCCTGGAGAAGGAGGGGGCAAATAGAGACCCAGTACTTC. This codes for CAWRRRGQIETQYF.

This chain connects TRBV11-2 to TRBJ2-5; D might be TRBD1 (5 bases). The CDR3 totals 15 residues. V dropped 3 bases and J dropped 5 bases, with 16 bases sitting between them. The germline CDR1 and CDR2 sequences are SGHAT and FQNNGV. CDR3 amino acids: CASSFGHSPGETQYF. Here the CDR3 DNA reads TGTGCCAGCAGCTTCGGACATTCTCCTGGGGAGACCCAGTACTTC.